Below, one T cell receptor (beta chain) is given with its context. Its specificity is not known. The sample comes from a study of T cells after yellow fever vaccination. The CDR3 spans 13 residues. V shed 2 bases and J shed 8 bases, with 12 bases lying between them. The V gene's germline CDR1 is SEHNR and CDR2 FQNEAQ (reference sequence). Using its own MiXCR run on the 5' RACE reads, TCRdb lists one record per CDR3 protein. The sample includes 300,000 to 350,000 distinct CDR3 sequences, 8.1% of them seen just once. Notes on the study in general: Abundant clonotypes from the bulk population could have been carried over as contaminants into FACS-sorted repertoires.

The rearrangement uses TRBV7-9 and TRBJ1-2; TRBD1 might be the D (6 bases). This clonotype was obtained from a man aged 18 to 35 who received the YFV17D yellow fever vaccine. Sequences were derived from PBMCs, sampled around 45 days after the first yellow fever vaccination. The CDR3 coding sequence is TGTGCCAGCAGCTTACGGGGGCCGGGAGGCTACACCTTC. This translates into CASSLRGPGGYTF. The full variable domain, with the rest looked up from reference TRBV7-9 and TRBJ1-2, is DTGVSQNPRHKITKRGQNVTFRCDPISEHNRLYWYRQTLGQGPEFLTYFQNEAQLEKSRLLSDRFSAERPKGSFSTLEIQRTEQGDSAMYLCASSLRGPGGYTFGSGTRLTVV.